The 16 T cell receptor beta chains reported below all come from one sample, sequenced in a study of vaccination effects on CD4 cells after COVID-19. Scientists isolated CD4+ T cells after a roughly ten-day culture period ended. Their cognate antigens are unknown. Only in-frame clones appear in the TCRdb table, and some are missing; sequencing was by immunoSEQ multiplex PCR. The table lists tens of thousands of clones, over 60% of them singletons. The source material was CD4+ T cells from PBMCs cultured without peptide, sampled before COVID-19 vaccination. All receptors derive from a human donor who received a COVID-19 vaccine.

The chain is built from TRBV6-1 and TRBJ1-6; 10 nucleotides align to TRBD1. This CDR3 is 16 amino acids long. J gave up 10 bases and V 4 bases, and 10 bases lay outside the gene matches. Germline assignment: CDR1 MNHNS and CDR2 SASEGT. CDR3 in amino acids: CASSAAPGQGRSPLHF. The CDR3 nucleotides are TGTGCCAGCAGTGCCGCCCCGGGACAGGGGCGGTCACCCCTCCACTTT.

The chain couples TRBV6-5 to TRBJ2-4; 7 positions match TRBD1. Looked up from germline, CDR1 is MNHEY and CDR2 is SVGAGI. CDR3 length: 12 amino acids. V was clipped by 9 bases and J by 9 bases; unmatched bases: 8. The CDR3 sequence is CASDRDLSIQYF. CDR3 coding DNA: TGTGCCAGTGACAGGGATTTGAGCATTCAGTACTTC.

This sequence joins TRBV5-6 and TRBJ2-7, with D perhaps matching TRBD1 (5 bases). The CDR3 contains 15 residues. CDR1 is SGHDT, CDR2 YYEEEE, per germline. Trimming shortened V by 1 base and J by 1 base, and 12 bases separated the two germline ends. CDR3 DNA: TGTGCCAGCAGCTTGCAGGGAATGGAGTCCTACGAGCAGTACGTC. This encodes CASSLQGMESYEQYV.

The rearrangement joins TRBV5-1 to TRBJ2-2, with D uncertain. This CDR3 contains 14 residues. Germline lookup yields CDR1 SGHRS and CDR2 YFSETQ. V was shortened by 2 bases and J by 0 bases, with 5 bases between the two germline ends. CDR3 nucleotides: TGCGCCAGCAGCTTACAAGCGAACACCGGGGAGCTGTTTTTT. Translated: CASSLQANTGELFF.

The V and J genes are TRBV19 and TRBJ1-5; weak D call: TRBD1 (6 bases). Between the trimmed V and J ends, which lost 1 base and 2 bases, there was a span of 15 bases. This CDR3 has 17 residues. Germline values: CDR1 LNHDA, CDR2 SQIVND (reference sequence). CDR3 region: CASSIVTGWSGNQPQHF. The CDR3 DNA follows: TGTGCCAGTAGTATAGTAACAGGGTGGTCGGGCAATCAGCCCCAGCATTTT. The full variable domain, completed using reference TRBV19 and TRBJ1-5, is DGGITQSPKYLFRKEGQNVTLSCEQNLNHDAMYWYRQDPGQGLRLIYYSQIVNDFQKGDIAEGYSVSREKKESFPLTVTSAQKNPTAFYLCASSIVTGWSGNQPQHFGDGTRLSIL.

This sequence joins TRBV3-1 (or the pseudogene TRBV3-2) and TRBJ1-2, with unresolved D. V lost 2 bases to trimming and J lost 2 bases, with 0 bases between them. Germline V gives CDR1 LGHDT, CDR2 YNNKEL (reference sequence). This CDR3 contains 11 residues. The CDR3 DNA reads as TGTGCCAGCAGCCAAAACTATGGCTACACCTTC. It codes for CASSQNYGYTF.

J is TRBJ1-4 and V is TRBV6-5; 10 bases are a match to TRBD1. CDR1 and CDR2 from the germline V gene are MNHEY and SVGAGI. V trimming: 5 bases; J trimming: 4 bases; junction bases outside the gene matches: 1. The CDR3 has 14 amino acids. CDR3 residues: CASSRDRGNEKLFF. In nucleotides, the CDR3 is TGTGCCAGCAGTAGGGACAGGGGTAATGAAAAACTGTTTTTT.

The genes are TRBV9 and TRBJ2-1; 9 positions match TRBD1. With 4 bases clipped from V and 4 bases from J, the junction kept 6 bases outside the gene matches. The CDR3 has 15 residues. Germline V gene sequence: CDR1 SGDLS, CDR2 YYNGEE. The CDR3 here is CASSPPGTGYNEQFF. CDR3 nucleotide sequence: TGTGCCAGCAGCCCCCCCGGGACAGGGTACAATGAGCAGTTCTTC.

The V call is TRBV10-3, the J call TRBJ2-1; a weak D match, TRBD2 (5 bases). The CDR3 runs to 13 residues. CDR1 and CDR2 from the germline V gene are ENHRY and SYGVKD. Trimming took 4 bases from V and 4 from J, leaving 8 bases between them. CDR3 loop: CAISGPGYNEQFF. CDR3 nucleotide sequence: TGTGCCATCAGTGGCCCGGGATACAATGAGCAGTTCTTC.

This clone was seen a few times. The DNA of the CDR3 is TGTGCCACGACAGACGTGAACACCGGGGAGCTGTTTTTT. Translating gives CATTDVNTGELFF. The chain couples TRBV24-1 to TRBJ2-2, with a possible D match to TRBD1 (5 bases). The germline V and J ends were trimmed by 10 bases and 1 base, with 9 bases remaining between them. This CDR3 has 13 amino acids. CDR1 is KGHDR, CDR2 SFDVKD, per germline.

V gene TRBV29-1 combines with J gene TRBJ2-1; 10 bases are a match to TRBD1. Germline V gene sequence: CDR1 SQVTM, CDR2 ANQGSEA. V shed 5 bases and J 6 bases; nucleotides not matched to a gene: 4. This CDR3 is built from 13 residues. In nucleotides, the CDR3 is TGCAGCGTTCTCGGACAGGGGGTCAATGAGCAGTTCTTC. Amino acid sequence: CSVLGQGVNEQFF.

The chain links TRBV9 to TRBJ2-2, with a possible D match to TRBD1 (6 bases). Trimming took off 3 bases at V and 6 bases at J, with 15 bases between the two ends. Germline V gene data show CDR1 as SGDLS and CDR2 as YYNGEE. There are 15 residues in the CDR3. The CDR3 region is CASSATGQAAGELFF. DNA for the CDR3: TGTGCCAGCAGCGCTACAGGGCAGGCCGCCGGGGAGCTGTTTTTT.

This rearrangement joins TRBV11-3 to TRBJ1-2; tentatively, D is TRBD1 (5 bases). Germline V gene sequence: CDR1 SGHNT, CDR2 YENEEA. Trimming removed 5 bases at V and 4 bases at J, with 20 bases between. This CDR3 has 16 residues. As DNA, the CDR3 is TGTGCCAGCAGCCTGAGATCCGGGGCGGCGGTCTATGGCTACACCTTC. The encoded protein is CASSLRSGAAVYGYTF.

The genes are TRBV7-3 and TRBJ2-7, with 7 nucleotides matching TRBD1. V lost 4 bases, J lost 4 bases, and 16 bases stayed unmatched. Germline V CDR1 and CDR2: SGHTA, FQGTGA. This CDR3 region has 17 residues. The CDR3 protein is CASSSPQGQRRMYEQYV. The CDR3 DNA follows: TGTGCCAGCAGCTCTCCTCAGGGACAGAGAAGGATGTACGAGCAGTACGTC.

This chain connects TRBV10-2 to TRBJ1-2; 7 bases map to TRBD1. The trim removed 6 bases at V and 1 base at J, leaving 5 bases unmatched. CDR1 WSHSY and CDR2 SAAADI come from the germline V gene. This CDR3 is 14 amino acids long. The chain's CDR3 is CASSFRDSNYGYTF. CDR3 DNA: TGCGCCAGCAGCTTCCGGGACAGTAACTATGGCTACACCTTC.

The chain is built from TRBV24-1 and TRBJ2-5; D gene ambiguous. The CDR3 has 12 amino acids. Germline lookup yields CDR1 KGHDR and CDR2 SFDVKD. The V gene lost 4 bases and the J gene lost 4 bases, with 6 bases spanning the gap. DNA of the CDR3: TGTGCCACCAGTGACATGGGAGAGACCCAGTACTTC. Translating gives CATSDMGETQYF.